The 19 T cell receptor beta chains given below trace back to one sample, sequenced in a study of cytomegalovirus exposure and HLA in healthy donors. PCR was performed using 60 Vbeta and 13 Jbeta primers. Clones were sequenced by immunoSEQ multiplex PCR, and TCRdb holds only the in-frame ones, with some missing. Seen here are about 170,000 clones, roughly four fifths observed once, and the top ten hold 0.65% to 0.95%. The sequencing sample was made of PBMCs. Receptors were obtained from a female donor in good health and CMV-seronegative.

CDR3 nucleotides: TGTGCCAGCAGCGCCCGGACAGCCCCCTACGAGCAGTACTTC. It specifies CASSARTAPYEQYF. V usage is TRBV5-6 and J usage is TRBJ2-7; possible D gene TRBD1, 6 bases. This CDR3 has 14 amino acids. Trimming took off 4 bases at V and 2 bases at J, with 13 bases between the two ends. Germline loops: CDR1 SGHDT, CDR2 YYEEEE.

Note on this clone: Germline and junction disagree at one end, which may indicate a read error. The sample holds other DNA sequences that translate to the same CDR3. J is TRBJ1-5 and V is TRBV7-7, with TRBD1 identical over 8 bases. The length of the CDR3 is 13 residues. Germline loops: CDR1 SSHAT, CDR2 FNYEAQ (reference sequence). The CDR3 here is CASSLDRDQPQHF. As DNA, the CDR3 is TGTGCTAGCAGCTTGGACAGGGATCAGCCCCAGCATTTT.

The rearrangement uses TRBV6-1 and TRBJ2-7, with 9 bases matching TRBD1. CDR1 and CDR2 from the germline V gene are MNHNS and SASEGT. This CDR3 has 15 amino acids. J lost 4 bases, V lost 6 bases, and 10 bases had no gene match. This CDR3 is CASSAGTGFRYEQYF. The CDR3 nucleotides are TGTGCCAGCAGCGCCGGGACAGGGTTTAGATACGAGCAGTACTTC.

The V gene is TRBV2, the J gene TRBJ1-2; D perhaps matches TRBD1 (5 bases). CDR1 and CDR2 from the germline V gene are SNHLY and FYNNEI. The V end lost 8 bases, the J end lost 4 bases, and 14 bases lay between the germline ends. The CDR3 loop spans 13 amino acids. The CDR3 bases are TGTGCCAGCCAAACGGGGGTTGGCTATGGCTACACCTTC. It codes for CASQTGVGYGYTF.

This clone showed up just once. The chain uses TRBV7-2 and TRBJ2-7; tentative D call: TRBD1 (6 bases). This CDR3 contains 14 residues. V lost 4 bases and J lost 1, with 11 bases in between. Germline CDR1 and CDR2: SGHTA and FQGNSA. CDR3: CASSYPDRSYEQYF. In DNA form, the CDR3 reads TGTGCCAGCAGCTACCCCGACAGGTCCTACGAGCAGTACTTC.

V is TRBV27 and J is TRBJ1-2; no reliable D call. This CDR3 is 15 amino acids long. Germline V gene lookup returns CDR1 MNHEY and CDR2 SMNVEV (reference sequence). Trimming left V 10 bases short and J 0 bases short, with 18 bases between. The CDR3, as DNA: TGTGCCACCCCGGGGAGCCTTCGAGCTAACTATGGCTACACCTTC. This encodes CATPGSLRANYGYTF.

This rearrangement joins TRBV18 to TRBJ1-1; 7 nucleotides match TRBD1. The V gene's germline CDR1 is KGHSH and CDR2 LQKENI. The trim removed 3 bases at V and 4 bases at J, leaving 14 bases unmatched. The CDR3 sequence is 17 residues long. The CDR3 coding sequence is TGTGCCAGCTCACCTTCACTAAGCCGACAGGGAGGCACTGAAGCTTTCTTT. Translation gives CASSPSLSRQGGTEAFF. Looking up the rest from reference TRBV18 and TRBJ1-1 gives the full variable domain: NAGVMQNPRHLVRRRGQEARLRCSPMKGHSHVYWYRQLPEEGLKFMVYLQKENIIDESGMPKERFSAEFPKEGPSILRIQQVVRGDSAAYFCASSPSLSRQGGTEAFFGQGTRLTVV.

This chain uses TRBV19 with TRBJ2-7, with 9 bases matching TRBD1. The CDR3 contains 15 residues. Germline lookup yields CDR1 LNHDA and CDR2 SQIVND (reference sequence). Germline trimming cut 3 bases from V and 3 bases from J; bases unmatched to any gene: 6. CDR3 sequence reads: CASSIQTGQGYEQYF. CDR3 DNA: TGTGCCAGTAGTATTCAAACGGGACAGGGCTACGAGCAGTACTTC. Full variable domain (outside the CDR3, taken from reference TRBV19 and TRBJ2-7): DGGITQSPKYLFRKEGQNVTLSCEQNLNHDAMYWYRQDPGQGLRLIYYSQIVNDFQKGDIAEGYSVSREKKESFPLTVTSAQKNPTAFYLCASSIQTGQGYEQYFGPGTRLTVT.

The chain uses TRBV7-2 and TRBJ2-7; D is possibly TRBD2 (6 bases). The CDR3 loop spans 14 amino acids. V lost 5 bases and J lost 4, with 15 bases in between. The V gene's germline CDR1 is SGHTA and CDR2 FQGNSA. This CDR3 is CASSPSGARYEQYF. CDR3 DNA: TGTGCCAGCAGCCCTTCGGGAGCCCGTTACGAGCAGTACTTC. The entire variable domain, with the rest obtained from reference TRBV7-2 and TRBJ2-7, is as follows: GAGVSQSPSNKVTEKGKDVELRCDPISGHTALYWYRQSLGQGLEFLIYFQGNSAPDKSGLPSDRFSAERTGGSVSTLTIQRTQQEDSAVYLCASSPSGARYEQYFGPGTRLTVT.

Points on this clone: The junction departs from germline at one end; a sequencing error may be responsible. The genes are TRBV11-2 and TRBJ2-5, with TRBD2 matching 16 bases. CDR3 length: 18 amino acids. Germline CDR1 reads SGHAT; CDR2 reads FQNNGV. CDR3 in amino acids: CASSLLGTSGGAQGTQYF. CDR3 nucleotide sequence: TGTGCCAGCAGCTTATTAGGGACTAGCGGGGGGGCCCAAGGGACCCAGTACTTC.

The rearrangement uses TRBV27 and TRBJ1-2; D gene unclear. Trimming left V 0 bases short and J 7 bases short, with 9 bases between. This CDR3 has 13 amino acids. From germline, CDR1 is MNHEY and CDR2 SMNVEV (reference sequence). Here the CDR3 DNA reads TGTGCCAGCAGTTTATCCAGGTTCAGTGGCTACACCTTC. Amino acid sequence: CASSLSRFSGYTF.

The chain has TRBV9 and TRBJ2-3; 10 bases align to TRBD2. CDR1 SGDLS and CDR2 YYNGEE come from the germline V gene. The CDR3 is made up of 16 amino acids. Losses at the gene ends were 0 bases for V and 4 bases for J; bases not matched to a gene: 5. DNA of the CDR3: TGTGCCAGCAGCGTAGGGAGCGGGGGGGCCTCAGATACGCAGTATTTT. Protein: CASSVGSGGASDTQYF.

The V and J genes are TRBV19 and TRBJ1-1, with 9 bases matching TRBD1. The CDR3 length is 16 residues. V was clipped by 6 bases and J by 2 bases; unmatched bases: 10. Germline V lookup: CDR1 LNHDA, CDR2 SQIVND (reference sequence). CDR3 sequence reads: CASRAWDRAPNTEAFF. CDR3 nucleotide sequence: TGTGCCAGTAGAGCCTGGGACAGGGCCCCTAACACTGAAGCTTTCTTT. The entire variable domain, with the rest obtained from reference TRBV19 and TRBJ1-1, is as follows: DGGITQSPKYLFRKEGQNVTLSCEQNLNHDAMYWYRQDPGQGLRLIYYSQIVNDFQKGDIAEGYSVSREKKESFPLTVTSAQKNPTAFYLCASRAWDRAPNTEAFFGQGTRLTVV.

The chain is built from TRBV27 and TRBJ1-3, with D hard to call. With 7 bases removed from V and 0 bases from J, the gap between germline ends came to 7 bases. The CDR3 spans 13 residues. Germline V gives CDR1 MNHEY, CDR2 SMNVEV (reference sequence). The CDR3 reads CASKSPSGNTIYF. The CDR3, as DNA: TGTGCCAGCAAGAGCCCCTCTGGAAACACCATATATTTT.

This chain links TRBV5-4 with TRBJ1-1, with TRBD1 identical over 7 bases. This CDR3 is built from 13 residues. Germline V gene sequence: CDR1 SGHNT, CDR2 YYREEE (reference sequence). Losses at the gene ends were 4 bases for V and 7 bases for J; bases not matched to a gene: 7. CDR3 residues: CASSLPGGYEAFF. For the CDR3, the DNA is TGTGCCAGCAGCCTTCCAGGGGGGTATGAAGCTTTCTTT.

The chain carries TRBV6-1 and TRBJ1-4; D not resolved. V lost 6 bases to trimming and J lost 4 bases, with 15 bases between them. Looked up from germline, CDR1 is MNHNS and CDR2 is SASEGT. This CDR3 spans 15 amino acids. In DNA, the CDR3 is TGTGCCAGCAGGTTACAACGACTAAGTAATGAAAAACTGTTTTTT. Translated: CASRLQRLSNEKLFF.

The chain uses TRBV30 and TRBJ2-2, with 9 bases aligning to TRBD2. The CDR3 has 15 residues. J was trimmed by 2 bases and V by 5 bases; bases with no gene match: 6. Germline V gives CDR1 GTSNPN, CDR2 SVGIG (reference sequence). CDR3 nucleotides: TGTGCCTGGTCAGCGGGGGGCCATAACACCGGGGAGCTGTTTTTT. It yields the protein CAWSAGGHNTGELFF.

The CDR3 sequence: CASSPTGGADEKLFF. The CDR3 DNA sequence: TGTGCCAGCAGTCCCACAGGGGGCGCGGATGAAAAACTGTTTTTT. The V call is TRBV5-4, the J call TRBJ1-4; 9 nucleotides match TRBD1. The ends lost 5 bases at V and 6 bases at J; junction bases unmatched: 8. The germline CDR1 and CDR2 sequences are SGHNT and YYREEE (reference sequence). There are 15 residues in the CDR3. The variable domain in full, completed from reference TRBV5-4 and TRBJ1-4, reads ETGVTQSPTHLIKTRGQQVTLRCSSQSGHNTVSWYQQALGQGPQFIFQYYREEENGRGNFPPRFSGLQFPNYSSELNVNALELDDSALYLCASSPTGGADEKLFFGSGTQLSVL.

The gene calls are TRBV30 and TRBJ1-2; D call uncertain. This CDR3 has 11 amino acids. V lost 2 bases, J lost 4 bases, and 5 bases lay in between. CDR1 is GTSNPN and CDR2 is SVGIG in the germline V gene (reference sequence). As DNA, the CDR3 is TGTGCCTGGAGTCGCAGCTATGGCTACACCTTC. This translates into CAWSRSYGYTF. Based on the CDR3 plus reference TRBV30 and TRBJ1-2, the full variable domain is SQTIHQWPATLVQPVGSPLSLECTVEGTSNPNLYWYRQAAGRGLQLLFYSVGIGQISSEVPQNLSASRPQDRQFILSSKKLLLSDSGFYLCAWSRSYGYTFGSGTRLTVV.